This passage covers 12 T cell receptor beta chains from one sample sequenced in a study of shared clonotypes between healthy human individuals. Profiling relied on immunoSEQ multiplex PCR, and the TCRdb table lists in-frame clones only, not all of them. The repertoire consists of some 2,400,000 clones, with almost 96% occurring once and the leading ten covering approximately 0.13%. The specimen was naive CD4+ T cells sorted from blood. Documented subset: CD45RA+ positively selected. The receptors shown here come from a man aged 18-30 years in good health.

This sequence joins TRBV19 and TRBJ1-1; no firm D call. The V gene's germline CDR1 is LNHDA and CDR2 SQIVND (reference sequence). V was clipped by 6 bases and J by 6 bases, with 14 bases between them. The CDR3 consists of 13 residues. CDR3 region: CASRRLPVPEAFF. Written as DNA, the CDR3 is TGTGCCAGTAGAAGGTTACCGGTCCCTGAAGCTTTCTTT.

The chain employs TRBV7-9 and TRBJ2-7; 11 nucleotides agree with TRBD2. The length of the CDR3 is 15 residues. With 5 bases clipped from V and 2 bases from J, the junction kept 5 bases outside the gene matches. Germline CDR1 SEHNR, CDR2 FQNEAQ (reference sequence). For the CDR3, the DNA is TGTGCCAGCAGCATTAGCGGGAGGGGGGCCTACGAGCAGTACTTC. As protein: CASSISGRGAYEQYF.

The V gene is TRBV30, the J gene TRBJ2-1; 15 bases are shared with TRBD2. V lost 8 bases to trimming and J lost 7 bases; unmatched junction nucleotides: 3. The CDR3 runs 13 residues. CDR1 and CDR2 (germline): GTSNPN, SVGIG (reference sequence). The DNA for the CDR3 is TGTGCCCAAGGACTAGCGGGAGGGAATGAGCAGTTCTTC. This encodes CAQGLAGGNEQFF.

The chain joins TRBV30 to TRBJ1-6; tentatively, D is TRBD1 (6 bases). V shed 0 bases and J shed 0 bases, with 9 bases lying between them. CDR1 and CDR2 from the germline V gene are GTSNPN and SVGIG (reference sequence). The CDR3 is 16 residues long. The CDR3 DNA reads as TGTGCCTGGAGTGTGGGGGCTGGCTCCTATAATTCACCCCTCCACTTT. Amino acids: CAWSVGAGSYNSPLHF.

The chain is built from TRBV5-1 and TRBJ1-2; 7 nucleotides line up with TRBD1. Germline loops: CDR1 SGHRS, CDR2 YFSETQ. The CDR3 covers 14 residues. Trimming took 4 bases from V and 6 from J; bases not matched to a gene: 9. The CDR3 region has the DNA TGCGCCAGCAGCGAGGGACAGTCCAGGAATGGCTACACCTTC. It is translated as CASSEGQSRNGYTF.

The genes are TRBV7-8 and TRBJ1-4; no clear D. CDR3 length equals 16 residues. Trimming removed 5 bases from V and 8 bases from J, with 21 bases in between. Per germline, CDR1 SGHVS and CDR2 FQNEAQ. CDR3: CASSSLPPMLIEKLFF. CDR3 coding DNA: TGTGCCAGCAGCAGTCTCCCCCCCATGTTGATCGAAAAACTGTTTTTT.

V gene TRBV19 combines with J gene TRBJ1-1; no reliable D call. The V gene lost 6 bases and the J gene lost 8 bases, with 13 bases spanning the gap. Germline V gives CDR1 LNHDA, CDR2 SQIVND (reference sequence). This CDR3 has 12 amino acids. This CDR3 is CASSSGPQEAFF. In DNA form, the CDR3 reads TGTGCCAGTAGCTCCGGGCCACAGGAAGCTTTCTTT.

The chain employs TRBV6-5 and TRBJ1-4, with D possibly being TRBD1 (5 bases). V lost 2 bases to trimming and J lost 5 bases, with 12 bases between them. The CDR3 has 15 residues. In germline, CDR1 is MNHEY, CDR2 SVGAGI. DNA of the CDR3: TGTGCCAGCAGTTACGCCACTGGGGGGAATGAAAAACTGTTTTTT. Protein product: CASSYATGGNEKLFF.

The V and J genes are TRBV9 and TRBJ2-1, with 9 bases matching TRBD2. Germline loops: CDR1 SGDLS, CDR2 YYNGEE. This CDR3 is 16 amino acids long. Trimming removed 0 bases from V and 10 bases from J; junction bases left unmatched: 11. The CDR3 nucleotides read TGTGCCAGCAGCGTAGGAGGTAGCGGGAGTATAAGAGAGCAGTTCTTC. Translating gives CASSVGGSGSIREQFF.

The J gene is TRBJ1-5, the V gene TRBV30; D remains ambiguous. The germline V gene encodes CDR1 GTSNPN and CDR2 SVGIG (reference sequence). The CDR3 has 13 amino acids. The V and J ends lost 3 bases and 6 bases respectively, with 12 bases between them. CDR3 DNA: TGTGCCTGGAGCCCCGGATTGGGTCAGCCCCAGCATTTT. Translated: CAWSPGLGQPQHF.

The CDR3, as DNA: TGCGCCAGCAGCCAGTCTAGCGGGATTGAGACCCAGTACTTC. Translation: CASSQSSGIETQYF. The rearrangement links TRBV4-1 to TRBJ2-5, with 9 nucleotides matching TRBD2. The CDR3 runs to 14 residues. The germline gives CDR1 MGHRA, CDR2 YSYEKL. With 3 bases clipped from V and 5 bases from J, the junction kept 4 bases outside the gene matches.

The chain has TRBV5-5 and TRBJ2-3; tentative D call: TRBD2 (6 bases). The germline CDR1 and CDR2 sequences are SGHKS and YYEKEE (reference sequence). With 4 bases removed from V and 5 bases from J, the gap between germline ends came to 14 bases. This CDR3 comprises 14 residues. CDR3 nucleotides: TGTGCCAGCAGCCGGGGCGGGGCGGGAGATACGCAGTATTTT. Translating it yields CASSRGGAGDTQYF.